A selection of T cell receptor beta chains follows, all from one sample in a study of T cell repertoires in cytomegalovirus infection. TCRdb analysed the reads with MiXCR anew, one entry per CDR3 protein. This sample has fewer than 550,000 distinct CDR3 sequences, with approximately 10% found just once. Sample: PBMCs. These receptor sequences come from a human donor in good health (CMV status not recorded). Some clones in this sample may be carry-over from other donors' samples. The CDR3 runs from the conserved cysteine through the conserved F or W. A D gene is named only where the DNA matches it firmly. Clone size is stated in some rows and not others, as once, few, many or a class when expanded.

size	V	length	D	J	DNA	CDR3
few	TRBV29-1	14	TRBD1	TRBJ1-1	TGCAGCGTGGTACGGACAGGGCTGAACACTGAAGCTTTCTTT	CSVVRTGLNTEAFF
-	TRBV14	15	TRBD2	TRBJ2-7	TGTGCCAGCAGCCATGAGTTCGTACTAGCGGGAGAGAAGTACTTC	CASSHEFVLAGEKYF
many	TRBV6-1	15	-	TRBJ2-7	TGTGCCAGCAGTGATCCCAGGGAGAGCTCCTACGAGCAGTACTTC	CASSDPRESSYEQYF
many	TRBV28	16	-	TRBJ1-5	TGTGCCAGCAGGAGGGCAGGGTCGTATGCCAATCAGCCCCAGCATTTT	CASRRAGSYANQPQHF
many	TRBV10-3	13	-	TRBJ2-3	TGTGCCATCGGGGAAAGGGTGGCAGATACGCAGTATTTT	CAIGERVADTQYF
many	TRBV28	14	TRBD1	TRBJ1-5	TGTGCCAGCCTGGGGGCAGGGGGCGGTCAGCCCCAGCATTTT	CASLGAGGGQPQHF
many	TRBV11-2	13	-	TRBJ2-7	TGTGCCAGCAGCTTAGAACAGGGTCGCGAGCAGTACTTC	CASSLEQGREQYF
few	TRBV9	14	-	TRBJ2-3	TGTGCCAGCAGCGTAGGGGGCGCGGGAGATACGCAGTATTTT	CASSVGGAGDTQYF
few	TRBV29-1	12	-	TRBJ1-2	TGCAGCGTCCGGGACGCCGGGACTGGCTACACCTTC	CSVRDAGTGYTF
-	TRBV29-1	14	-	TRBJ2-1	TGCAGCGTTGAAGTCCCTCTCTCCTACAATGAGCAGTTCTTC	CSVEVPLSYNEQFF
few	TRBV2	14	TRBD1	TRBJ2-7	TGTGCCAGCGGTCGGGACAGGGGCTTCTACGAGCAGTACTTC	CASGRDRGFYEQYF
many	TRBV11-1	16	TRBD2	TRBJ2-3	TGTGCCAGCAGCTACGAGGGAGCGGGAGGCGGAGATACGCAGTATTTT	CASSYEGAGGGDTQYF
many	TRBV7-3	13	-	TRBJ2-3	TGTGCCAGCAGCTCCTCCACCACAGATACGCAGTATTTT	CASSSSTTDTQYF
many	TRBV6-2/TRBV6-3	16	TRBD1	TRBJ2-6	TGTGCCGGGTCGTCGGGACAGTTCTCTGGGGCCAACGTCCTGACTTTC	CAGSSGQFSGANVLTF
once	TRBV12-3/TRBV12-4	14	TRBD2	TRBJ2-4	TGTGCCAGCAGTTTAGCGCGGGGGATGAACATTCAGTACTTC	CASSLARGMNIQYF
-	TRBV24-1	17	TRBD2	TRBJ2-2	TGTGCCACCAGTATCGGGACTAGCGGGGCGAACACCGGGGAGCTGTTTTTT	CATSIGTSGANTGELFF
many	TRBV30	13	-	TRBJ2-5	TGTGCCTGGAGTGGACAGTACCAAGAGACCCAGTACTTC	CAWSGQYQETQYF
few	TRBV14	15	-	TRBJ1-1	TGTGCCAGCAGCCAAGAACAAGGTTTTAACACTGAAGCTTTCTTT	CASSQEQGFNTEAFF
-	TRBV6-1	13	-	TRBJ2-7	TGTGCCTGCAGTTCCGGACAGAGCTACGAGCAGTACTTC	CACSSGQSYEQYF
many	TRBV6-5	14	TRBD1	TRBJ2-1	TGTGCCAGCCGAAACAGGGGGCCGTACAATGAGCAGTTCTTC	CASRNRGPYNEQFF
many	TRBV6-6	15	-	TRBJ2-3	TGTGCCAGCAGTTTAGGTAGCGGACGGACAGATACGCAGTATTTT	CASSLGSGRTDTQYF
-	TRBV19	14	-	TRBJ2-7	TGTGCCAGTAGCCGGGACGGGGGCTCCTACGAGCAGTACTTC	CASSRDGGSYEQYF
many	TRBV6-1	14	TRBD2	TRBJ2-1	TGTGCCAGCCCCCCAGCGGGGCGGATAAATGAGCAGTTCTTC	CASPPAGRINEQFF
few	TRBV14	15	-	TRBJ1-2	TGTGCCAGCAGCCAAGGGTTGACGGATCACTATGGCTACACCTTC	CASSQGLTDHYGYTF
few	TRBV2	12	-	TRBJ2-7	TGTGCCAGCACTAGATCCCCGGTGGAGCAGTACTTC	CASTRSPVEQYF
few	TRBV14	13	TRBD1	TRBJ2-1	TGTGCCAGCGGGGACAGGGCCTACAATGAGCAGTTCTTC	CASGDRAYNEQFF
many	TRBV12-3/TRBV12-4	16	TRBD2	TRBJ2-3	TGTGCCAGCACCCCACAACTAGCGGGAGTGGGAGATACGCAGTATTTT	CASTPQLAGVGDTQYF
-	TRBV29-1	13	-	TRBJ2-1	TGCAGCGTAGAGGTCGTAACCTACAATGAGCAGTTCTTC	CSVEVVTYNEQFF
many	TRBV11-2	14	-	TRBJ1-1	TGTGCCAGCAGCCCGGGATTCATGAACACTGAAGCTTTCTTT	CASSPGFMNTEAFF
-	TRBV6-4	14	TRBD2	TRBJ2-1	TGTGCCAGCAGTGCGGGAGGCCCTGACTATGAGCAGTTCTTC	CASSAGGPDYEQFF
many	TRBV10-3	15	-	TRBJ2-7	TGTGCCATCAGTGTTAGTGCACCCCAAGGGGACGAGCAGTACTTC	CAISVSAPQGDEQYF
few	TRBV19	13	TRBD1	TRBJ2-3	TGTGCCATTTCACAGGGGGCTGGGGATACGCAGTATTTT	CAISQGAGDTQYF
many	TRBV15	17	TRBD2	TRBJ2-3	TGTGCCACCAGCAGAGGACTAGCGGTTGTAGGCACAGATACGCAGTATTTT	CATSRGLAVVGTDTQYF
few	TRBV3-1	18	-	TRBJ2-1	TGTGCCAGCAGCCCGGGTTGGACTTTAACGGGGATTTACAATGAGCAGTTCTTC	CASSPGWTLTGIYNEQFF
many	TRBV7-3	16	-	TRBJ2-3	TGTGCCAGCAGCTTAAGGGCTAGCCGCAGCACAGATACGCAGTATTTT	CASSLRASRSTDTQYF
many	TRBV28	14	-	TRBJ2-7	TGTGCCAGCAGTTTATGGAGCGACCGCTACGAGCAGTACTTC	CASSLWSDRYEQYF
few	TRBV19	15	TRBD1	TRBJ1-5	TGTGCCAGTAGCTGGGACAGGCGGGGCAATCAGCCCCAGCATTTT	CASSWDRRGNQPQHF
many	TRBV7-2	18	-	TRBJ2-7	TGTGCCAGCAGCTCTCCGAGGGTCCCAGCGGACAGCTCCTACGAGCAGTACTTC	CASSSPRVPADSSYEQYF
many	TRBV6-1	15	TRBD1	TRBJ1-5	TGTGCCAGCAGTGACGGTGACAGGGTGAATCAGCCCCAGCATTTT	CASSDGDRVNQPQHF
few	TRBV28	14	TRBD1	TRBJ1-1	TGTGCCAGCAGTTTACATGACAGGGGATGGAGTACTTTCTTT	CASSLHDRGWSTFF
many	TRBV5-1	13	TRBD1	TRBJ1-1	TGCGCCTCAGCGAGGACAGGGGAAACTGAAGCTTTCTTT	CASARTGETEAFF
-	TRBV12-3/TRBV12-4	16	TRBD2	TRBJ2-3	TGTGCCAGCAGTTTCGCTAGCGGGGGGAAAACAGATACGCAGTATTTT	CASSFASGGKTDTQYF
few	TRBV18	12	-	TRBJ1-1	TGTGCCAGCTCACCAAGAAGGGGTGAAGCTTTCTTT	CASSPRRGEAFF
-	TRBV28	13	-	TRBJ2-1	TGTGCCACTAGACGGACCAGCTACAATGAGCAGTTCTTC	CATRRTSYNEQFF
many	TRBV28	14	-	TRBJ1-1	TGTGCCACCTCTGAACTAACCTTGAACACTGAAGCTTTCTTT	CATSELTLNTEAFF
-	TRBV25-1	13	-	TRBJ1-2	TGTGCCAGCAGTGACAGGGAATCAAGTGGCTACACCTTC	CASSDRESSGYTF
many	TRBV6-5	14	-	TRBJ2-5	TGTGCCAGCAGTTACTCCAGGGTTCAAGAGACCCAGTACTTC	CASSYSRVQETQYF
many	TRBV12-3/TRBV12-4	14	-	TRBJ1-2	TGTGCCAGCAGCCTCATTCAGGGAAGCGCTGGCTACACCTTC	CASSLIQGSAGYTF
many	TRBV4-2	12	-	TRBJ1-2	TGTGCCAGCAGGGGGCGGAACTATGGCTACACCTTC	CASRGRNYGYTF
many	TRBV19	15	-	TRBJ1-3	TGTGCCAGTAGGGACCTGATACGCTCTGGAAACACCATATATTTT	CASRDLIRSGNTIYF
many	TRBV5-4	14	-	TRBJ2-3	TGTGCCAGCAGCTTGGTGGGAGCCACAGATACGCAGTATTTT	CASSLVGATDTQYF
many	TRBV6-5	16	TRBD1	TRBJ2-1	TGTGCCAGCAGTTACTCCGGGACAGGGGGCGGCGATGAGCAGTTCTTC	CASSYSGTGGGDEQFF
many	TRBV11-2	16	-	TRBJ1-4	TGTGCCAGCAGCTTAGCCTCATGGACAAATAATGAAAAACTGTTTTTT	CASSLASWTNNEKLFF
few	TRBV6-6	16	-	TRBJ1-4	TGTGCCAGCAGTTACGTCAGGGAAACGGGTGGCGAAAAACTGTTTTTT	CASSYVRETGGEKLFF